This TCR beta chain originates from a study of blood T cell repertoires in COVID-19. Whole-study context: Acute and convalescent COVID-19 specimens originated in the United States, Italy and Spain. T cells, B-cell-depleted T cells, or PBMCs supplied cDNA or gDNA.

Germline loops: CDR1 MNHEY, CDR2 SMNVEV (reference sequence). The ends lost 6 bases at V and 0 bases at J; junction bases unmatched: 5. CDR3 size: 14 residues. Original analysis: Estimation of nucleated cell counts was performed using reference gene primer amplification. Profiled with immunoSEQ multiplex PCR; TCRdb holds only in-frame clones, not every one. V and J calls and clone size are given by that table; D and trimming were obtained from the DNA. The table lists 29,000 or so clones, 84% of them singletons, with roughly 10% in the top ten. The clonotype originates from a man at least 80 years old with active COVID-19. V usage is TRBV27 and J usage is TRBJ2-7; 7 bases align to TRBD1. The sequencing input was peripheral blood. The CDR3 DNA follows: TGTGCCAGCAGACAGGGGATTAGCTCCTACGAGCAGTACTTC. This gives the protein CASRQGISSYEQYF.